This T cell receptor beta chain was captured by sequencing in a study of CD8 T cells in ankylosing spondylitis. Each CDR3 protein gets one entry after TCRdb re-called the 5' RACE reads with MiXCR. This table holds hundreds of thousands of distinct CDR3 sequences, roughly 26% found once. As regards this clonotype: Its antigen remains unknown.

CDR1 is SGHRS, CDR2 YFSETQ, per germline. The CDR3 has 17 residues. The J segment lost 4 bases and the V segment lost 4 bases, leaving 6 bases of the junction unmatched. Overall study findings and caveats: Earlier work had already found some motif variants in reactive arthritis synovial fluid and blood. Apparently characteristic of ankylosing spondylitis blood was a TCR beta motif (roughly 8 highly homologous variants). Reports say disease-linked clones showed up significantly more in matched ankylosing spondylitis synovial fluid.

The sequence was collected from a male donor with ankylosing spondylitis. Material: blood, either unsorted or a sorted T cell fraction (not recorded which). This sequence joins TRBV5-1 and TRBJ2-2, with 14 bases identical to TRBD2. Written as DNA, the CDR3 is TGCGCCAGCAGCCCGCCGGGACTAGCGGGAGTCACCGGGGAGCTGTTTTTT. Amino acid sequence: CASSPPGLAGVTGELFF. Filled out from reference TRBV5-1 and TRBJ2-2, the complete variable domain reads KAGVTQTPRYLIKTRGQQVTLSCSPISGHRSVSWYQQTPGQGLQFLFEYFSETQRNKGNFPGRFSGRQFSNSRSEMNVSTLELGDSALYLCASSPPGLAGVTGELFFGEGSRLTVL.